The sample holds a few counts of the clone carrying this T cell receptor (beta chain). This record comes from a study of blood T cell repertoires in COVID-19. The overall study: COVID-19 samples from acute and convalescent phases originated in the United States, Italy and Spain. Sample material is recorded as cDNA or gDNA derived from T cells, B-cell-depleted T cells, or PBMCs.

Source study methods: Amplified reference gene primers provided the basis for estimating nucleated cell counts. TCRdb's copy holds only in-frame clones and misses some; the assay was immunoSEQ multiplex PCR. The V and J calls and clone size are taken from that table; D and trimming were inferred from the DNA. The table has 150,000 or so clones, 70% to 85% seen once. The sample was peripheral blood. This receptor was taken from a woman aged 55-75 years with acute or convalescent COVID-19.

As DNA, the CDR3 is TGTGCCAGCAGTTTTTCTTTCGGCAATCAGCCCCAGCATTTT. Translation: CASSFSFGNQPQHF. V and J are TRBV28 and TRBJ1-5; D gene unclear. This CDR3 comprises 14 residues. Between the trimmed V and J ends, which lost 3 bases and 2 bases, there was a span of 8 bases. From germline, CDR1 is MDHEN and CDR2 SYDVKM.